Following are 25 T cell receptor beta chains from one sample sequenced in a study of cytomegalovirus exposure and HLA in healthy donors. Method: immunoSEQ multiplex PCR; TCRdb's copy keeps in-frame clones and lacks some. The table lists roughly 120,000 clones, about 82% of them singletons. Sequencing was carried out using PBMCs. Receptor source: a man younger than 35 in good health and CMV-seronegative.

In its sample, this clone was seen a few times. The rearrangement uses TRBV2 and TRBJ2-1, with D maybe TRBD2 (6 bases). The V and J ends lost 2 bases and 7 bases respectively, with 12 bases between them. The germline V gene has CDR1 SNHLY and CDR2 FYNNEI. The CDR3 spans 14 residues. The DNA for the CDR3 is TGTGCCAGCAGTGAATTTGGACTAAGGAATGAGCAGTTCTTC. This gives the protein CASSEFGLRNEQFF.

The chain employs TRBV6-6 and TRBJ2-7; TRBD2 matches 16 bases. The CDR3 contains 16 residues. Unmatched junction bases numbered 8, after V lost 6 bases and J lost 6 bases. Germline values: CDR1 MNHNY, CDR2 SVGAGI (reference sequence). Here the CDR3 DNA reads TGTGCCAGCAGCAACGTGGGACTAGCGGGAGGGGGCGAGCAGTACTTC. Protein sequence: CASSNVGLAGGGEQYF.

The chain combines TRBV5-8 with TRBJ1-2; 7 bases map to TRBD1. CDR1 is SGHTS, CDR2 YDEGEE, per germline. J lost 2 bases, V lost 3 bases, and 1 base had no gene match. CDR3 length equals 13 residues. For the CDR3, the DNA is TGTGCCAGCAGCTCGGGACAGAACTATGGCTACACCTTC. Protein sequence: CASSSGQNYGYTF.

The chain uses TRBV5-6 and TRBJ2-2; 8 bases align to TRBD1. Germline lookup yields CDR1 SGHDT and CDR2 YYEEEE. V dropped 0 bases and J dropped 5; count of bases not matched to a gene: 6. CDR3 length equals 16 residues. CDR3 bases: TGTGCCAGCAGCTTGGTAGGGACAGGCCAAACCGGGGAGCTGTTTTTT. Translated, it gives CASSLVGTGQTGELFF.

The CDR3 sequence: CASTNLGQIYTEAFF. The CDR3 DNA reads TGTGCCAGCACGAATCTAGGACAGATATACACTGAAGCTTTCTTT. The chain uses TRBV6-1 and TRBJ1-1; D perhaps matches TRBD1 (6 bases). The germline CDR1 and CDR2 sequences are MNHNS and SASEGT. The ends were cut back, 7 bases at V and 3 bases at J, with 18 bases in the middle. CDR3 length: 15 residues.

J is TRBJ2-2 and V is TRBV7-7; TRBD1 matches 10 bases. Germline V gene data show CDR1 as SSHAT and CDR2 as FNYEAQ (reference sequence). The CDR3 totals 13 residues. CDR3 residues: CATGTGATGELFF. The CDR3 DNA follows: TGTGCTACCGGGACAGGGGCGACCGGGGAGCTGTTTTTT.

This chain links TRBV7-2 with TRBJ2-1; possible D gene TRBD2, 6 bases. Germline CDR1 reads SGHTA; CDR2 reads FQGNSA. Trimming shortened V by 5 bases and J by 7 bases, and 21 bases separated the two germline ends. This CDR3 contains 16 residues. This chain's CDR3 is CASSPDGGGPLNEQFF. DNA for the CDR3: TGTGCCAGCAGCCCAGACGGGGGAGGCCCCCTGAATGAGCAGTTCTTC.

The CDR3: CASSKKKDNYEQYF. CDR3 coding DNA: TGTGCCAGCAGCAAAAAAAAGGACAATTACGAGCAGTACTTC. The gene calls are TRBV21-1 and TRBJ2-7; the listed D gene, TRBD1, was not tested against the DNA. TRBV21-1 is reported as a pseudogene. This CDR3 has 14 residues.

The CDR3 protein is CASTKSQGGNTEAFF. The CDR3 DNA is TGTGCCAGCACCAAATCCCAGGGAGGGAACACTGAAGCTTTCTTT. The chain is built from TRBV2 and TRBJ1-1; D might be TRBD1 (5 bases). Trimming took 7 bases from V and 1 from J, leaving 16 bases between them. CDR1 SNHLY and CDR2 FYNNEI come from the germline V gene. The CDR3 loop spans 15 amino acids.

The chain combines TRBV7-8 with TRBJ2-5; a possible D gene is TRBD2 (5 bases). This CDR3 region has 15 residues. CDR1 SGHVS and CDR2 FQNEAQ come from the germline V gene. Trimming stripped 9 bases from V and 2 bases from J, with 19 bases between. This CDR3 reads CASTDFPLGQETQYF. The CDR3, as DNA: TGTGCCAGTACGGACTTCCCCTTAGGGCAAGAGACCCAGTACTTC.

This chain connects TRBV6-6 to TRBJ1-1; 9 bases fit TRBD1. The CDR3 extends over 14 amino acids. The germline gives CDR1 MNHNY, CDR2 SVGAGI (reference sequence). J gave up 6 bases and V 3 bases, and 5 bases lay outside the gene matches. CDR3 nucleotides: TGTGCCAGCAGTTATGCGGACAGGGGTTCTGAAGCTTTCTTT. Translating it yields CASSYADRGSEAFF.

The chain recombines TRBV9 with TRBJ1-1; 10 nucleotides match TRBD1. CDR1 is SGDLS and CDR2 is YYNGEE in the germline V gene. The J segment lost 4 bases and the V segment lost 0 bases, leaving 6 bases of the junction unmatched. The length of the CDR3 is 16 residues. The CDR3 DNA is TGTGCCAGCAGCGTAGGTTCTGGGACAGGGGCCACTGAAGCTTTCTTT. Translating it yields CASSVGSGTGATEAFF.

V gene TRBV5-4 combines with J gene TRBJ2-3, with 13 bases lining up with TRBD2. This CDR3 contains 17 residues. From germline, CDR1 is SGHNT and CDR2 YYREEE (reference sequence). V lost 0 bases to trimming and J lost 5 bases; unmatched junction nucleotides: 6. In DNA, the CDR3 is TGTGCCAGCAGCTTGGGACTAGCGGGGGGTAGCGGAGATACGCAGTATTTT. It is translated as CASSLGLAGGSGDTQYF. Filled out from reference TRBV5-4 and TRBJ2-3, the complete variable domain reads ETGVTQSPTHLIKTRGQQVTLRCSSQSGHNTVSWYQQALGQGPQFIFQYYREEENGRGNFPPRFSGLQFPNYSSELNVNALELDDSALYLCASSLGLAGGSGDTQYFGPGTRLTVL.

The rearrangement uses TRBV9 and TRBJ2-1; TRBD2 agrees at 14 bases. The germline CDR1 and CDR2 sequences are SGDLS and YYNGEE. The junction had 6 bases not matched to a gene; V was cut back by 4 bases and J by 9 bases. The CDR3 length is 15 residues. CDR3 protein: CASSMTSGGVGEQFF. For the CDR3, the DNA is TGTGCCAGCAGCATGACTAGCGGGGGGGTGGGTGAGCAGTTCTTC.

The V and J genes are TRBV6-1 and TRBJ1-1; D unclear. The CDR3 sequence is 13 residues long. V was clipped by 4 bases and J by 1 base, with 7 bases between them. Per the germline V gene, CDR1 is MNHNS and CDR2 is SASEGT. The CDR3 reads CASSATKNTEAFF. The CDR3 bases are TGTGCCAGCAGTGCTACTAAGAACACTGAAGCTTTCTTT.

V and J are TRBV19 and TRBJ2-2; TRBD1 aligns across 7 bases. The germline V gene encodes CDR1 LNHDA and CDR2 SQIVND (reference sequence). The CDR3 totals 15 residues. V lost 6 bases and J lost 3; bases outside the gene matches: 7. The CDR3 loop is CASRVQGTYTGELFF. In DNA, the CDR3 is TGTGCCAGTAGGGTACAGGGGACCTACACCGGGGAGCTGTTTTTT. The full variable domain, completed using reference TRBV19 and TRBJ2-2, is DGGITQSPKYLFRKEGQNVTLSCEQNLNHDAMYWYRQDPGQGLRLIYYSQIVNDFQKGDIAEGYSVSREKKESFPLTVTSAQKNPTAFYLCASRVQGTYTGELFFGEGSRLTVL.

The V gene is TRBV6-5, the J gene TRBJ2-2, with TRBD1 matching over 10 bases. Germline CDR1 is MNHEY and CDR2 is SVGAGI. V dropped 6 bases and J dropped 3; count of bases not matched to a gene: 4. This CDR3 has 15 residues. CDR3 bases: TGTGCCAGCAGCACCGGGACAGGGGACACCGGGGAGCTGTTTTTT. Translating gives CASSTGTGDTGELFF.

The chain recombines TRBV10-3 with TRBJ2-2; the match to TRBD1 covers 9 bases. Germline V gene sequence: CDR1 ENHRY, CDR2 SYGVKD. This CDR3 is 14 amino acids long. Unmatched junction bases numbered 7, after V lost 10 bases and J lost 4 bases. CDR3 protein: CATRRQGGTGELFF. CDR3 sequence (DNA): TGTGCCACCCGACGACAGGGGGGCACCGGGGAGCTGTTTTTT.

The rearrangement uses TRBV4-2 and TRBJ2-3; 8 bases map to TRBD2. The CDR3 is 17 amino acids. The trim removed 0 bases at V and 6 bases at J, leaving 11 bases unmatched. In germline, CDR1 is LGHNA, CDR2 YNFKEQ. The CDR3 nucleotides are TGTGCCAGCAGCCAAGACCCGGTAGTAGCGGGATCCGATACGCAGTATTTT. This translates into CASSQDPVVAGSDTQYF.

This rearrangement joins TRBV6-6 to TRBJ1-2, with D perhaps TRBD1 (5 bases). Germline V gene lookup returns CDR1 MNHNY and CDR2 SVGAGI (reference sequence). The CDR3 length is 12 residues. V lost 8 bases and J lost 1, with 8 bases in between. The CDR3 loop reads CASEGVNYGYTF. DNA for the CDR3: TGTGCCAGCGAAGGGGTTAACTATGGCTACACCTTC.

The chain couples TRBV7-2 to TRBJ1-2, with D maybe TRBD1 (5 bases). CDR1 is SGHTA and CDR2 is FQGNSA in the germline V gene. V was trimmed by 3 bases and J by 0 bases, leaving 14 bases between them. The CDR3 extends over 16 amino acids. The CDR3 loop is CASSLEGVRANYGYTF. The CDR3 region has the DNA TGTGCCAGCAGCTTGGAAGGGGTCCGAGCTAACTATGGCTACACCTTC.

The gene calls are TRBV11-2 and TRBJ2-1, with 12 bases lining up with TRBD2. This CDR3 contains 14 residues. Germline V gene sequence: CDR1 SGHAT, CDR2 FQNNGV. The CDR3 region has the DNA TGTGCAACTTGGACTAGCGGGGAAATGGGTGAGCAGTTCTTC. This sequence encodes CATWTSGEMGEQFF.

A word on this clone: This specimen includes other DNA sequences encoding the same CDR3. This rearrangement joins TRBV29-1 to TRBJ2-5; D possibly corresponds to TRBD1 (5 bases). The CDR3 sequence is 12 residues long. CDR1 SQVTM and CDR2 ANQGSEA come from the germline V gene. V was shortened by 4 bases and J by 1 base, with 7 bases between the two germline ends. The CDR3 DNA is TGCAGCGTTGGGCAGGGCCAAGAGACCCAGTACTTC. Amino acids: CSVGQGQETQYF.

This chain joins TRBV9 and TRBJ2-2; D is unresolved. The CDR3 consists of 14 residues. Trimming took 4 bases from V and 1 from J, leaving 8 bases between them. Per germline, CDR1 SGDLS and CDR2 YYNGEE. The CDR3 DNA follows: TGTGCCAGCAGCCCCAGACAGAACACCGGGGAGCTGTTTTTT. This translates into CASSPRQNTGELFF.

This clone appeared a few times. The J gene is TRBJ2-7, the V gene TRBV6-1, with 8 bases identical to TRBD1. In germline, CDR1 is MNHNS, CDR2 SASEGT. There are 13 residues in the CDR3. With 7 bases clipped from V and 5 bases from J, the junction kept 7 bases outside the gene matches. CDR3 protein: CASTGQGLNEQYF. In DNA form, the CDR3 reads TGTGCCAGCACCGGACAGGGTCTCAACGAGCAGTACTTC.